Presented here are 15 T cell receptor beta chains from one specimen sequenced in a study of blood T cell repertoires in COVID-19. Only in-frame clones appear in the TCRdb table, and some are missing; sequencing was by immunoSEQ multiplex PCR. The sample lists roughly 480,000 clones, 89% occurring once. Material for sequencing was peripheral blood. The receptors come from a man aged 18 to 29 with COVID-19, enrolled during active disease.

The rearrangement joins TRBV28 to TRBJ1-1; D uncertain. Trimming took 7 bases from V and 5 from J, leaving 14 bases between them. There are 13 residues in the CDR3. In germline, CDR1 is MDHEN, CDR2 SYDVKM. For the CDR3, the DNA is TGTGCCAGCACACCGGTGGGAGGGACTGAAGCTTTCTTT. This gives the protein CASTPVGGTEAFF.

This clone was seen once. The gene calls are TRBV6-6 and TRBJ2-3; 13 nucleotides agree with TRBD2. Losses at the gene ends were 5 bases for V and 1 base for J; bases not matched to a gene: 9. CDR1 and CDR2 (germline): MNHNY, SVGAGI (reference sequence). This CDR3 has 18 residues. The CDR3 DNA follows: TGTGCCAGCAGTCCCCGTCGGACTAGCGGGGGCGGCACAGATACGCAGTATTTT. Its translation is CASSPRRTSGGGTDTQYF.

The gene calls are TRBV7-8 and TRBJ2-7, with 7 bases matching TRBD1. This CDR3 is built from 14 residues. V trimming: 5 bases; J trimming: 6 bases; junction bases outside the gene matches: 10. Germline CDR1 SGHVS, CDR2 FQNEAQ. The CDR3 bases are TGTGCCAGCAGCCCGCGGACAGGCGGTCGCGAGCAGTACTTC. Translated: CASSPRTGGREQYF.

This clone was detected only once. This chain joins TRBV6-6 and TRBJ2-1, with D perhaps matching TRBD2 (6 bases). CDR3 length: 18 amino acids. Trimming took 5 bases from V and 5 from J, leaving 25 bases between them. The germline CDR1 and CDR2 sequences are MNHNY and SVGAGI (reference sequence). CDR3 in DNA: TGTGCCAGCAGTCTGCGACTAGTAGGATTCCCATCTGACAATGAGCAGTTCTTC. It codes for CASSLRLVGFPSDNEQFF.

The chain combines TRBV6-5 with TRBJ1-2; D possibly corresponds to TRBD1 (5 bases). The V gene's germline CDR1 is MNHEY and CDR2 SVGAGI. This CDR3 has 15 amino acids. V was pared by 2 bases and J by 4 bases, with 14 bases between. CDR3 sequence reads: CASSYPGGEAYGYTF. The CDR3, as DNA: TGTGCCAGCAGTTACCCGGGAGGGGAGGCCTATGGCTACACCTTC.

The V gene is TRBV19, the J gene TRBJ1-5, with D possibly TRBD1 on 6 matching bases. V was clipped by 5 bases and J by 5 bases, with 16 bases between them. This CDR3 is built from 15 residues. The germline V gene encodes CDR1 LNHDA and CDR2 SQIVND (reference sequence). CDR3 protein: CASSPVGGDHQPQHF. The CDR3 nucleotides read TGTGCCAGTAGTCCAGTAGGGGGGGATCATCAGCCCCAGCATTTT.

The chain recombines TRBV27 with TRBJ2-7; TRBD1 is a possible D gene (6 bases). The germline CDR1 and CDR2 sequences are MNHEY and SMNVEV (reference sequence). The CDR3 spans 12 residues. Between the trimmed V and J ends, which lost 6 bases and 2 bases, there was a span of 8 bases. In DNA form, the CDR3 reads TGTGCCAGCAGAGGGGGTCCCTACGAGCAGTACTTC. It translates to CASRGGPYEQYF.

CDR3 residues: CASSFDRVGEQYF. CDR3 DNA sequence: TGTGCCAGCAGCTTCGACAGGGTCGGCGAGCAGTACTTC. The chain combines TRBV7-8 with TRBJ2-7, with 7 bases that match TRBD1. This CDR3 comprises 13 residues. The V gene's germline CDR1 is SGHVS and CDR2 FQNEAQ. V dropped 3 bases and J dropped 6; count of bases not matched to a gene: 5. The variable domain in full, completed from reference TRBV7-8 and TRBJ2-7, reads GAGVSQSPRYKVAKRGQDVALRCDPISGHVSLFWYQQALGQGPEFLTYFQNEAQLDKSGLPSDRFFAERPEGSVSTLKIQRTQQEDSAVYLCASSFDRVGEQYFGPGTRLTVT.

The genes are TRBV7-2 and TRBJ2-4, with a weak D call TRBD1 (5 bases). CDR1 SGHTA and CDR2 FQGNSA come from the germline V gene. This CDR3 has 18 residues. V was pared by 3 bases and J by 0 bases, with 18 bases between. In nucleotides, the CDR3 is TGTGCCAGCAGCTTGGGATCTGGGGCAGGCCTAGCCAAAAACATTCAGTACTTC. The encoded protein is CASSLGSGAGLAKNIQYF.

The rearrangement joins TRBV3-1 (or the pseudogene TRBV3-2) to TRBJ1-6, with unresolved D. V was cut by 1 base and J by 7 bases, with 8 bases left in between. The CDR3 length is 14 residues. Germline-derived CDR1 and CDR2 are LGHDT and YNNKEL (reference sequence). Written as DNA, the CDR3 is TGTGCCAGCAGCCAAGTTGAGGGAAATTCACCCCTCCACTTT. Its translation: CASSQVEGNSPLHF.

The rearrangement uses TRBV19 and TRBJ1-6; no clear D. The CDR3 has 14 residues. CDR1 is LNHDA and CDR2 is SQIVND in the germline V gene (reference sequence). V was trimmed by 7 bases and J by 7 bases, leaving 14 bases between them. The CDR3 loop reads CASMAGLFNSPLHF. CDR3 sequence (DNA): TGTGCCAGTATGGCAGGCCTGTTCAATTCACCCCTCCACTTT.

The V gene is TRBV2, the J gene TRBJ1-5, with 9 positions matching TRBD1. Germline CDR1 reads SNHLY; CDR2 reads FYNNEI. The CDR3 sequence is 15 residues long. V gave up 6 bases and J gave up 6 bases; unmatched junction bases: 9. As DNA, the CDR3 is TGTGCCAGCAGCCCTACAGGGGGCGTCGGTCAGCCCCAGCATTTT. Translating gives CASSPTGGVGQPQHF.

J is TRBJ2-7 and V is TRBV10-3; 9 bases fit TRBD1. After removal of 8 bases from V and 4 bases from J, the junction contained 6 bases not matched to a gene. The germline gives CDR1 ENHRY, CDR2 SYGVKD. The CDR3 runs to 13 residues. CDR3 DNA sequence: TGTGCCATCGGGGACAGGGAGGGTTACGAGCAGTACTTC. Amino acid sequence: CAIGDREGYEQYF.

The chain joins TRBV5-4 to TRBJ2-5, with D hard to call. The CDR3 contains 13 residues. V shed 5 bases and J shed 0 bases, with 8 bases lying between them. CDR1 and CDR2 (germline): SGHNT, YYREEE (reference sequence). The CDR3 protein is CASRMAYQETQYF. CDR3 bases: TGTGCCAGCAGGATGGCTTACCAAGAGACCCAGTACTTC.

CDR3 coding DNA: TGCGCCAGCGGACGTACAGCGGCTTACAATGAGCAGTTCTTC. Translating it yields CASGRTAAYNEQFF. J is TRBJ2-1 and V is TRBV4-1, with D possibly matching TRBD2 (5 bases). The CDR3 consists of 14 residues. Germline V CDR1 and CDR2: MGHRA, YSYEKL. Trimming removed 8 bases from V and 4 bases from J, with 15 bases in between.